This T cell receptor (beta chain) was sequenced during a study of OX40 agonist ivuxolimab in advanced cancers. About the study: Ivuxolimab was delivered to patients intravenously every 2 weeks at doses spanning 0.01 to 10 mg/kg. There were three patients with partial responses, one having hepatocellular carcinoma and two cutaneous melanoma.

On this clone: Its specificity is not known.

J lost 2 bases, V lost 9 bases, and 11 bases had no gene match. The CDR3 sequence is 16 residues long. CDR1 and CDR2 (germline): MDHEN, SYDVKM. Study-wide findings and caveats: Certain nonresponders additionally had low normalized T-cell clonal expansion. By week 6 at 0.1 to 3.0 mg/kg, blood CD4+ and CD8+ T cells had expanded clonally.

The method was immunoSEQ multiplex PCR; TCRdb's version includes in-frame clones alone and lacks a portion of them. The sample lists around 60,000 clones, roughly 88% occurring once. Sequenced here: CD4+ or CD8+ T cells sorted from blood, sampled in a trial of the OX40 agonist ivuxolimab. This TCR was recovered from an adult with an advanced solid tumor such as melanoma, head and neck, liver or kidney cancer. The rearrangement links TRBV28 to TRBJ2-3; 10 nucleotides line up with TRBD2. In DNA, the CDR3 is TGTGCCAGAACCAATGCTAGCGGGGGAAACACAGATACGCAGTATTTT. As protein: CARTNASGGNTDTQYF.